In its sample, the clone carrying this T cell receptor (beta chain) was seen many times. The antigen remains unidentified. This entry comes from a study of response to subunit inactivated influenza vaccine. Germline values: CDR1 LGHDT, CDR2 YNNKEL (reference sequence). The CDR3 spans 13 residues. The ends were cut back, 2 bases at V and 5 bases at J, with 9 bases in the middle. Via MiXCR, TCRdb re-called the RT-PCR reads, giving one row per CDR3 protein. Of hundreds of thousands of distinct CDR3 sequences listed, approximately 15% are singletons. Findings of the study overall: It was the authors' suggestion that each seasonal influenza vaccination recruits few new T cells.

This receptor was identified in a man aged 45 to 70 who received an inactivated influenza vaccine. The sample here was CD4+ T cells sorted from PBMCs, taken less than 30 months after vaccination. This rearrangement joins TRBV3-1 to TRBJ1-2; D ambiguous. The CDR3 sequence: CASSQNTGYGYTF. DNA for the CDR3: TGTGCCAGCAGCCAAAACACGGGATATGGCTACACCTTC.